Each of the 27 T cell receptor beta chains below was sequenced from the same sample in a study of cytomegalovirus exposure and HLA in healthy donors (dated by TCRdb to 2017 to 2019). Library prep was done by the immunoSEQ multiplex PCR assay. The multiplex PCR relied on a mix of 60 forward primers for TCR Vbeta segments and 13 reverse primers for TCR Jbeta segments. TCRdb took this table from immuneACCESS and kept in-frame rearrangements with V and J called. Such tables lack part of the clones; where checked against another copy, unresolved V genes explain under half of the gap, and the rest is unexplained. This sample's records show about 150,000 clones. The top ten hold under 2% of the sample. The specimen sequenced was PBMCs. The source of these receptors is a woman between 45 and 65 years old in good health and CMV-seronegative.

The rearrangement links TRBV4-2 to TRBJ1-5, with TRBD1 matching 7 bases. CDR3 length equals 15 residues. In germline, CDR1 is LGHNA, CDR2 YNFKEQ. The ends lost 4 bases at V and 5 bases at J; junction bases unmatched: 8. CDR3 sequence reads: CASSRERDSHQPQHF. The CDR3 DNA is TGTGCCAGCAGCCGAGAGCGGGACAGTCATCAGCCCCAGCATTTT.

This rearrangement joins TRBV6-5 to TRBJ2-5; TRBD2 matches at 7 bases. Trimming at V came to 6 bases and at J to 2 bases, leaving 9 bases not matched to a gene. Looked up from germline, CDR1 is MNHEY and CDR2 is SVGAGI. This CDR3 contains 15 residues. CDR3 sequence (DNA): TGTGCCAGCAGGGTCGTACTAGCGATACAAGAGACCCAGTACTTC. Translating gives CASRVVLAIQETQYF.

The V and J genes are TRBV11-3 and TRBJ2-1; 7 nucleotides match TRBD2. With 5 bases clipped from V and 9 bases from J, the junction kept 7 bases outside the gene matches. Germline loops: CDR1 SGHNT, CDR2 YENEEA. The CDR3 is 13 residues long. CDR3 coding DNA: TGTGCCAGCAGCCGATCACCGGGGGGTGAGCAGTTCTTC. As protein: CASSRSPGGEQFF.

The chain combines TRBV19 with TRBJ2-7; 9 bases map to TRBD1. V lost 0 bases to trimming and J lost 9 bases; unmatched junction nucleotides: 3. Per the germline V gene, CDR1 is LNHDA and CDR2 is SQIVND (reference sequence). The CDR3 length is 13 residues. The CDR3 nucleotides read TGTGCCAGTAGTATAGAGGGACAGGGTGCGCAGTACTTC. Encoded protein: CASSIEGQGAQYF.

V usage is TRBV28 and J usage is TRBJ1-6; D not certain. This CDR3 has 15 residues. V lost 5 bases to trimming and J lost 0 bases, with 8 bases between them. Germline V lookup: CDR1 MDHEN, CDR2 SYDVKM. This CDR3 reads CASSEGSSYNSPLHF. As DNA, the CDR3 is TGTGCCAGCAGTGAGGGAAGCTCCTATAATTCACCCCTCCACTTT.

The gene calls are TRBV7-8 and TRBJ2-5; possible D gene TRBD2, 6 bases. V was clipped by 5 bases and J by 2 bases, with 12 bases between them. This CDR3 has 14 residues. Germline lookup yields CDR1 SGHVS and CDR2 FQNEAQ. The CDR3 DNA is TGTGCCAGCAGCCCGGGACTGTCTCAAGAGACCCAGTACTTC. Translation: CASSPGLSQETQYF.

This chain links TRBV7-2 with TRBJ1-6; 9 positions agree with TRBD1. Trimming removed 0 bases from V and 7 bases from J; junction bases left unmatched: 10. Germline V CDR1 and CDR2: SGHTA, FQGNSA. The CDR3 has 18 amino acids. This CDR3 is CASSLAPYRGRGNSPLHF. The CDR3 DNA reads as TGTGCCAGCAGCTTAGCGCCGTACAGGGGGCGCGGGAATTCACCCCTCCACTTT.

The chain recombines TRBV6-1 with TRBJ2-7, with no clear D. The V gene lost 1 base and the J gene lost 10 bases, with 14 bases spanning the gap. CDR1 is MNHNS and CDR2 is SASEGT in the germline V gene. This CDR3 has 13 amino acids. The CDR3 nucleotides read TGTGCCAGCAGTGAAGAGCCAGGTTTTCCCCAGTACTTC. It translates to CASSEEPGFPQYF.

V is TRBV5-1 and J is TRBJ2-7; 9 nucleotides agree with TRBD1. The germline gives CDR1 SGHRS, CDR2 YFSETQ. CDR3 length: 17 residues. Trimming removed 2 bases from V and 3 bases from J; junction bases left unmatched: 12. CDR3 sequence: CASSFLSSGTGSYEQYF. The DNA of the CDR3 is TGCGCCAGCAGCTTTTTATCCTCCGGGACAGGGAGCTACGAGCAGTACTTC. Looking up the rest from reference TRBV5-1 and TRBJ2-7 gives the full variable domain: KAGVTQTPRYLIKTRGQQVTLSCSPISGHRSVSWYQQTPGQGLQFLFEYFSETQRNKGNFPGRFSGRQFSNSRSEMNVSTLELGDSALYLCASSFLSSGTGSYEQYFGPGTRLTVT.

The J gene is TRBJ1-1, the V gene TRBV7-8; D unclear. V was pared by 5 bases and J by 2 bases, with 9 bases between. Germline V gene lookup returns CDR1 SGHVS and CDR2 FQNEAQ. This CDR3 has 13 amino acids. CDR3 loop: CASSPLVNTEAFF. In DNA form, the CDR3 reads TGTGCCAGCAGCCCCCTCGTCAACACTGAAGCTTTCTTT.

CDR3 DNA sequence: TGTGCCAGCAGTTTATATATTAGCGGCGAGCAGTACTTC. The encoded protein is CASSLYISGEQYF. This chain joins TRBV27 and TRBJ2-7; tentatively, D is TRBD2 (6 bases). Deletions cut 1 base from V and 6 bases from J, with 10 bases between. Germline lookup yields CDR1 MNHEY and CDR2 SMNVEV (reference sequence). CDR3 length equals 13 residues.

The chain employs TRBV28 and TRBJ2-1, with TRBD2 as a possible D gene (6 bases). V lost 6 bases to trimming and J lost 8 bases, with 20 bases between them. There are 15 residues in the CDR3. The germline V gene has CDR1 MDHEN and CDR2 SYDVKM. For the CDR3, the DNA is TGTGCCAGCAGACTACTCGGAGGCGGGAAGTATGAGCAGTTCTTC. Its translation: CASRLLGGGKYEQFF.

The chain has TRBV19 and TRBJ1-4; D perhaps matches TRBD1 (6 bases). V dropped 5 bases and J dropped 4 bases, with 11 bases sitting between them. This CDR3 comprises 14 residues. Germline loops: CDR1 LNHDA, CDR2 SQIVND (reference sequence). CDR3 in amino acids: CASSRTVINEKLFF. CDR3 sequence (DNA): TGTGCCAGTAGTCGGACAGTGATTAATGAAAAACTGTTTTTT.

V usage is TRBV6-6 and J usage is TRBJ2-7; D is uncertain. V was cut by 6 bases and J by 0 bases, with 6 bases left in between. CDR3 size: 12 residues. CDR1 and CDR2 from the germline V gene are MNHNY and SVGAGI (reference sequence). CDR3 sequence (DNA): TGTGCCAGCAGGCACACCTCCTACGAGCAGTACTTC. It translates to CASRHTSYEQYF.

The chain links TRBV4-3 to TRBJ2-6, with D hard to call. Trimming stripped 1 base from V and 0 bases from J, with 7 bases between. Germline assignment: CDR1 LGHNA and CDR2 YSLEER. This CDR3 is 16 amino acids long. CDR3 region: CASSQALLSGANVLTF. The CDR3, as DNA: TGCGCCAGCAGCCAAGCCCTCCTCTCTGGGGCCAACGTCCTGACTTTC.

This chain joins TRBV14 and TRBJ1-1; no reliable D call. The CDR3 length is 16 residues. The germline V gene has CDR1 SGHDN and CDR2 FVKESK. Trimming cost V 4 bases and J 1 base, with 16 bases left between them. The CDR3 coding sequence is TGTGCCAGCAGCCCCCTAGGTGGGTCAGAGAACACTGAAGCTTTCTTT. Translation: CASSPLGGSENTEAFF.

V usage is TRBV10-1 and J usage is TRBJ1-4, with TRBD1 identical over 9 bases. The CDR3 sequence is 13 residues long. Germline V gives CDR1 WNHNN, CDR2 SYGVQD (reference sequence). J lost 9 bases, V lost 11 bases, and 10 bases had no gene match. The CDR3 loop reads CAPPRDRVKKLFF. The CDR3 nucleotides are TGCGCCCCCCCTCGGGACAGGGTTAAAAAACTGTTTTTT.

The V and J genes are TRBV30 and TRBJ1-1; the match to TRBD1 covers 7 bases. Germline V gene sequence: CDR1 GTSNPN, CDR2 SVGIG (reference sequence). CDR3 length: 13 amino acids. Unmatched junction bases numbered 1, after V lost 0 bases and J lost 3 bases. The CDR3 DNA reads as TGTGCCTGGAGTGTAACAGGGGACACTGAAGCTTTCTTT. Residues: CAWSVTGDTEAFF.

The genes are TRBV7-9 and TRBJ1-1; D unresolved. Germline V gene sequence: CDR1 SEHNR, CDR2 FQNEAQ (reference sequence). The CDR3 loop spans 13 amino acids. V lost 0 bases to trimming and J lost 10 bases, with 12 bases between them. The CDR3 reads CASSLAGDLRAFF. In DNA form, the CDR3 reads TGTGCCAGCAGCTTAGCCGGTGATCTTCGAGCTTTCTTT.

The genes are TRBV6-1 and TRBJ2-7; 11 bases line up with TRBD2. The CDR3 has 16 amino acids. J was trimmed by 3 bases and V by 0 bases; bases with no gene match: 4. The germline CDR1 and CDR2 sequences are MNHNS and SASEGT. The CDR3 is CASSEATSGALYEQYF. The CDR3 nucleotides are TGTGCCAGCAGTGAAGCGACTAGCGGGGCGCTCTACGAGCAGTACTTC.

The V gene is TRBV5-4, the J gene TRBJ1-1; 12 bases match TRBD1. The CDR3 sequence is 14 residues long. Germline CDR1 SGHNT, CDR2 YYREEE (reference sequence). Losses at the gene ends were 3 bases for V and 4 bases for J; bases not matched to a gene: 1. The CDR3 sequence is CASSWGQGATEAFF. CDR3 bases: TGTGCCAGCAGCTGGGGACAGGGGGCCACTGAAGCTTTCTTT. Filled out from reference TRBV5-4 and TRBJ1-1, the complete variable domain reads ETGVTQSPTHLIKTRGQQVTLRCSSQSGHNTVSWYQQALGQGPQFIFQYYREEENGRGNFPPRFSGLQFPNYSSELNVNALELDDSALYLCASSWGQGATEAFFGQGTRLTVV.

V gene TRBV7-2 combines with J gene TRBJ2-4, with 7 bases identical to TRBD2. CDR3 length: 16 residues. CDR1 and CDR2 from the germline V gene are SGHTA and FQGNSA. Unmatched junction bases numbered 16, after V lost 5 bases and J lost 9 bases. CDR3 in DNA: TGTGCCAGCAGCCCCCCGGGACTACGAGTTACGGGCATTCAGTACTTC. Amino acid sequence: CASSPPGLRVTGIQYF.

CDR3 nucleotide sequence: TGCAGTGCTCCAAGAGATGAAGCTTTCTTT. Its protein product is CSAPRDEAFF. V is TRBV20-1 and J is TRBJ1-1; D remains unclear. The V end was cut by 5 bases, the J end by 7 bases, with 8 bases between. Germline lookup yields CDR1 DFQATT and CDR2 SNEGSKA (reference sequence). The CDR3 consists of 10 residues.

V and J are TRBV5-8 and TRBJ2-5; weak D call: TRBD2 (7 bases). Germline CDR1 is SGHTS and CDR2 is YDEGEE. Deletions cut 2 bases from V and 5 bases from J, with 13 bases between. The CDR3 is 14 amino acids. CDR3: CASSFEGGPETQYF. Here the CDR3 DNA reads TGTGCCAGCAGCTTCGAGGGGGGGCCGGAGACCCAGTACTTC.

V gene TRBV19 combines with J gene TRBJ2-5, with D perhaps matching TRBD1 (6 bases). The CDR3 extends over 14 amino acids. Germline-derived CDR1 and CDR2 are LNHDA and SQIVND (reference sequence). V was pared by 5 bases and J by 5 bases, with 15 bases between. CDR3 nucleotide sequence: TGTGCCAGTAGTGTCGGGACACCCCTGGAGACCCAGTACTTC. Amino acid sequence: CASSVGTPLETQYF.

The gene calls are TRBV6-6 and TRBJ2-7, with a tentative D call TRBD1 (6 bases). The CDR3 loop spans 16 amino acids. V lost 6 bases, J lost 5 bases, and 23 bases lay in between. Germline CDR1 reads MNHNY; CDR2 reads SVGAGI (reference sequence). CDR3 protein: CASSPTLLTGFDEQYF. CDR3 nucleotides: TGTGCCAGCAGCCCGACCCTACTAACAGGGTTTGACGAGCAGTACTTC.

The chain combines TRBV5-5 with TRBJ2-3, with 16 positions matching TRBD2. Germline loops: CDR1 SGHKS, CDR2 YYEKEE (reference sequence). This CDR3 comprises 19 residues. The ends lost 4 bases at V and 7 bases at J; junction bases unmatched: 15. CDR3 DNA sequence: TGTGCCAGCAGCCCCCGGGGGACTAGCGGGGGGGTAGCCAGATATACGCAGTATTTT. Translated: CASSPRGTSGGVARYTQYF.